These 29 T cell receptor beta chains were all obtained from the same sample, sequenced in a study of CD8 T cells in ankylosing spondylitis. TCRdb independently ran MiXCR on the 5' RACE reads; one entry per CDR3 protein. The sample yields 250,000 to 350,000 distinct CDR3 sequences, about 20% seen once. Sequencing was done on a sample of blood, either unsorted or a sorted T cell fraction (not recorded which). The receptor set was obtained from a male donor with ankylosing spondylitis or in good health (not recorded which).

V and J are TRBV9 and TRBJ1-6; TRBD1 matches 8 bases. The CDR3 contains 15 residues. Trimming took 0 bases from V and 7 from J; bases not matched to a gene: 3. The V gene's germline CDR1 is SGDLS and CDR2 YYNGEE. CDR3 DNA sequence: TGTGCCAGCAGCGTAGATGGACAGGGAAATTCACCCCTCCACTTT. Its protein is CASSVDGQGNSPLHF.

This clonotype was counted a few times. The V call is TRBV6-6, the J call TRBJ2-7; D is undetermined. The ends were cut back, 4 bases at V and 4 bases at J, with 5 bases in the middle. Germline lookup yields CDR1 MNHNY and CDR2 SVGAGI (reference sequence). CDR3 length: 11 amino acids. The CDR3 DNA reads TGTGCCAGCAGTTGGGGATACGAGCAGTACGTC. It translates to CASSWGYEQYV.

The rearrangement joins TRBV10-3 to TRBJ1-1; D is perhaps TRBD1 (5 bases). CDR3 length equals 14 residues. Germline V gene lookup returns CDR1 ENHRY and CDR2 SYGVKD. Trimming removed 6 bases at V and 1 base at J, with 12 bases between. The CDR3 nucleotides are TGTGCCATCAGGCCCCAGGGAGAGAACACTGAAGCTTTCTTT. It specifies CAIRPQGENTEAFF.

The CDR3 protein is CASSVGSGQPQHF. CDR3 DNA sequence: TGTGCCAGCAGCGTAGGCTCGGGGCAGCCCCAGCATTTT. This chain links TRBV9 with TRBJ1-5; D unresolved. The CDR3 spans 13 residues. Germline V gene sequence: CDR1 SGDLS, CDR2 YYNGEE. V was shortened by 0 bases and J by 7 bases, with 8 bases between the two germline ends.

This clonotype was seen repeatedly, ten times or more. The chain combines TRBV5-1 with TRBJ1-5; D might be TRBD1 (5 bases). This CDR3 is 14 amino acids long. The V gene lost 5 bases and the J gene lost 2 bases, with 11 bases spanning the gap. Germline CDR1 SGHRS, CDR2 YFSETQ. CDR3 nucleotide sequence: TGCGCCAGCAGTCTTGAAGGGGGCAATCAGCCCCAGCATTTT. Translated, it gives CASSLEGGNQPQHF. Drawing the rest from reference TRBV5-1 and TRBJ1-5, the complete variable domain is KAGVTQTPRYLIKTRGQQVTLSCSPISGHRSVSWYQQTPGQGLQFLFEYFSETQRNKGNFPGRFSGRQFSNSRSEMNVSTLELGDSALYLCASSLEGGNQPQHFGDGTRLSIL.

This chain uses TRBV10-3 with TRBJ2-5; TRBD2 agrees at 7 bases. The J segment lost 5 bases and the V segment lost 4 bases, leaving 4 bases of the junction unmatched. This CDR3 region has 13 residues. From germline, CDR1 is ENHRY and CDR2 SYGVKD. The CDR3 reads CAISGEGFETQYF. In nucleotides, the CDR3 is TGTGCCATCAGTGGGGAGGGGTTCGAGACCCAGTACTTC.

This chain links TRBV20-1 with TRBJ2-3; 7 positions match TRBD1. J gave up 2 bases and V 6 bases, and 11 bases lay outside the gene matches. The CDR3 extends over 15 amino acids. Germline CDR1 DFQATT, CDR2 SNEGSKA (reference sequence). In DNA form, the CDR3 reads TGCAGTGCGCTCGCCCTCGGACAGGTCACAGATACGCAGTATTTT. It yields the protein CSALALGQVTDTQYF.

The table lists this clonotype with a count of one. CDR3 loop: CASSQEGLAGAGELFF. The CDR3 coding sequence is TGTGCCAGCAGCCAAGAGGGACTAGCGGGAGCCGGGGAGCTGTTTTTT. The chain links TRBV3-1 to TRBJ2-2; 14 nucleotides agree with TRBD2. Germline V gene lookup returns CDR1 LGHDT and CDR2 YNNKEL (reference sequence). V trimming: 0 bases; J trimming: 6 bases; junction bases outside the gene matches: 0. The CDR3 contains 16 residues.

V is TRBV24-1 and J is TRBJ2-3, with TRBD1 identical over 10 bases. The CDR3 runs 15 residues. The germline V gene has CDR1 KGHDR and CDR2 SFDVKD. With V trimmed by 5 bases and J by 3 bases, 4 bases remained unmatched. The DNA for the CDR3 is TGTGCCACCAGTGCCCGGGACAGGGGAACAGATACGCAGTATTTT. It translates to CATSARDRGTDTQYF.

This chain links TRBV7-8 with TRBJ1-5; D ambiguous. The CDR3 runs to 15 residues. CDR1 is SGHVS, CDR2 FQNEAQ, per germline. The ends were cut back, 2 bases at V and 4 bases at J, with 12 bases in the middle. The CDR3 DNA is TGTGCCAGCAGCTTATCTTGGACCGCGAATCAGCCCCAGCATTTT. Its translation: CASSLSWTANQPQHF. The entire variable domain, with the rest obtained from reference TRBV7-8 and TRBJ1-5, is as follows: GAGVSQSPRYKVAKRGQDVALRCDPISGHVSLFWYQQALGQGPEFLTYFQNEAQLDKSGLPSDRFFAERPEGSVSTLKIQRTQQEDSAVYLCASSLSWTANQPQHFGDGTRLSIL.

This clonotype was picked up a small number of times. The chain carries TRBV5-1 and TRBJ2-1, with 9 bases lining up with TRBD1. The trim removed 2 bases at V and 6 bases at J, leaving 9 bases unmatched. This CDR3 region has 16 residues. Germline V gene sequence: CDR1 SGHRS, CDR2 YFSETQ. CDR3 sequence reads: CASSLYRGPTFNEQFF. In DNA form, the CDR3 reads TGCGCCAGCAGCTTATACAGGGGGCCCACTTTCAATGAGCAGTTCTTC.

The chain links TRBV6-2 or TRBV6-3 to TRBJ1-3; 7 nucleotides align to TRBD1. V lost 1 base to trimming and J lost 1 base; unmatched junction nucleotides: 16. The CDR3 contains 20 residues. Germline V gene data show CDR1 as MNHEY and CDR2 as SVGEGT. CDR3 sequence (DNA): TGTGCCAGCAGTTACTTTGGCAGGGGAGGAGGGGGCTCTTCTGGAAACACCATATATTTT. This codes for CASSYFGRGGGGSSGNTIYF.

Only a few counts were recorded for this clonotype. The CDR3 nucleotides are TGCGCCAGCAGCTTGGCGACAGGAGTTGACGAGACCCAGTACTTC. This sequence encodes CASSLATGVDETQYF. The chain recombines TRBV5-1 with TRBJ2-5; D may be TRBD1 (6 bases). The CDR3 extends over 15 amino acids. Trimming took off 0 bases at V and 5 bases at J, with 14 bases between the two ends. Germline CDR1 and CDR2: SGHRS and YFSETQ.

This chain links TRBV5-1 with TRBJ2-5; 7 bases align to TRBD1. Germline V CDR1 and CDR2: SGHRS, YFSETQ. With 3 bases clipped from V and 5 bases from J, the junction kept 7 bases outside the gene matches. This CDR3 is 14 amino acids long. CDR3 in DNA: TGCGCCAGCAGCTCGGGACAGCCAGGGGAGACCCAGTACTTC. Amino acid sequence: CASSSGQPGETQYF.

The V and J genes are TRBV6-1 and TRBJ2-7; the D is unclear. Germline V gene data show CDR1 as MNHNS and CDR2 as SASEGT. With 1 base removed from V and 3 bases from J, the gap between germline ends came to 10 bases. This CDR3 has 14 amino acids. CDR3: CASSEVQSNYEQYV. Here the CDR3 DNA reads TGTGCCAGCAGTGAAGTCCAGAGCAACTACGAGCAGTACGTC.

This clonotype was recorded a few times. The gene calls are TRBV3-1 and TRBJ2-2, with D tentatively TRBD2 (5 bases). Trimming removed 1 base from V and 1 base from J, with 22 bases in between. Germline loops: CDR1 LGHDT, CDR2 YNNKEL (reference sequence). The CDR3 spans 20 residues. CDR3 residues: CASSQVLPTRSGKNTGELFF. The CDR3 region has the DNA TGTGCCAGCAGCCAAGTCCTACCCACCCGGAGCGGAAAGAACACCGGGGAGCTGTTTTTT.

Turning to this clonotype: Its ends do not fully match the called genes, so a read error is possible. The DNA of the CDR3 is TGTGCCACCAGTGGGGAACAGACTAATCGGCCCCAGCATTTT. Amino acid sequence: CATSGEQTNRPQHF. V gene TRBV24-1 combines with J gene TRBJ1-5; D gene ambiguous. The germline V gene encodes CDR1 KGHDR and CDR2 SFDVKD. The CDR3 has 14 amino acids.

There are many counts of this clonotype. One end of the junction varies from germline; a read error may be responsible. Here the CDR3 DNA reads TGTGCCCGCAGAGACCGGACTAGCGGGAACAGGAGGGAGACCCAGTACTTC. Translated, it gives CARRDRTSGNRRETQYF. V and J are TRBV6-1 and TRBJ2-5, with 12 bases identical to TRBD2. The germline V gene has CDR1 MNHNS and CDR2 SASEGT. This CDR3 comprises 17 residues.

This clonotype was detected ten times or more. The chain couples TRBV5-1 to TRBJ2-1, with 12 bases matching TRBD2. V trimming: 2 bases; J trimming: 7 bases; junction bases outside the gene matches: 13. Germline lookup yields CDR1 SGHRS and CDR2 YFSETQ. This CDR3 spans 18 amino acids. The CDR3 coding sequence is TGCGCCAGCAGCTTAATTTCCGTGACTAGCGGGAGTATAAATGAGCAGTTCTTC. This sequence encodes CASSLISVTSGSINEQFF.

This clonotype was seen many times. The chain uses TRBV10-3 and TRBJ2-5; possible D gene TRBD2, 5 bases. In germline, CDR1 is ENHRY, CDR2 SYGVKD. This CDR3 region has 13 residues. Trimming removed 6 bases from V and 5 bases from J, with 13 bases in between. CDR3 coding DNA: TGTGCCATCAGCGCGACTATAGGCGAGACCCAGTACTTC. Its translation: CAISATIGETQYF.

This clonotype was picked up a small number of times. CDR3 region: CASSLAGASDYNEQFF. The CDR3 coding sequence is TGCGCCAGCAGCTTGGCCGGGGCTAGCGATTACAATGAGCAGTTCTTC. The rearrangement links TRBV5-1 to TRBJ2-1, with D maybe TRBD2 (6 bases). Germline V gives CDR1 SGHRS, CDR2 YFSETQ. Trimming left V 0 bases short and J 4 bases short, with 14 bases between. CDR3 size: 16 residues. The entire variable domain, with the rest obtained from reference TRBV5-1 and TRBJ2-1, is as follows: KAGVTQTPRYLIKTRGQQVTLSCSPISGHRSVSWYQQTPGQGLQFLFEYFSETQRNKGNFPGRFSGRQFSNSRSEMNVSTLELGDSALYLCASSLAGASDYNEQFFGPGTRLTVL.

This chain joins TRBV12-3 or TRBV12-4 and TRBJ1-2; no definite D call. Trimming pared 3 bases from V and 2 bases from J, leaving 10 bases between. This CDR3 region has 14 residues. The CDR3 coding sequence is TGTGCCAGCAGTTTCACGGCAGTCAACTATGGCTACACCTTC. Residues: CASSFTAVNYGYTF.

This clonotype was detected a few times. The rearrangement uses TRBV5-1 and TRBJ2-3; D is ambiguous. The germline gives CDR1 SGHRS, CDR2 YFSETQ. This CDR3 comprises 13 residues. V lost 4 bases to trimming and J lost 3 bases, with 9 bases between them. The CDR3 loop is CASSVDVTDTQYF. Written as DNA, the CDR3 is TGCGCCAGCAGCGTGGACGTAACAGATACGCAGTATTTT.

The CDR3 region has the DNA TGTGCCAGCAGCCGTTGGGAGATAGATACGCAGTATTTT. Residues: CASSRWEIDTQYF. The chain joins TRBV3-1 to TRBJ2-3; tentative D call: TRBD2 (5 bases). Trimming cost V 4 bases and J 5 bases, with 10 bases left between them. The V gene's germline CDR1 is LGHDT and CDR2 YNNKEL (reference sequence). The CDR3 runs to 13 residues.

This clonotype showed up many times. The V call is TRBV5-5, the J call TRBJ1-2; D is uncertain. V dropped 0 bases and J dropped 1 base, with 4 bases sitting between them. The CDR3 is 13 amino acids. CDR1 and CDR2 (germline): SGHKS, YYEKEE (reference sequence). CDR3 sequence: CASSLESNYGYTF. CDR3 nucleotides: TGTGCCAGCAGCTTGGAGAGTAACTATGGCTACACCTTC. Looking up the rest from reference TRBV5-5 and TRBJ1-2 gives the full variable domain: DAGVTQSPTHLIKTRGQQVTLRCSPISGHKSVSWYQQVLGQGPQFIFQYYEKEERGRGNFPDRFSARQFPNYSSELNVNALLLGDSALYLCASSLESNYGYTFGSGTRLTVV.

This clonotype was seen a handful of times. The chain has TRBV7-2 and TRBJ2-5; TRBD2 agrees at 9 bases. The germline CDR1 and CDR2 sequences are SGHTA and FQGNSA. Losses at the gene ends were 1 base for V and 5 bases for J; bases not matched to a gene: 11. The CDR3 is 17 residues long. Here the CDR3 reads CASSLVSGGGARETQYF. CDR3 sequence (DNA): TGTGCCAGCAGCTTAGTTTCTGGCGGGGGGGCCCGGGAGACCCAGTACTTC.

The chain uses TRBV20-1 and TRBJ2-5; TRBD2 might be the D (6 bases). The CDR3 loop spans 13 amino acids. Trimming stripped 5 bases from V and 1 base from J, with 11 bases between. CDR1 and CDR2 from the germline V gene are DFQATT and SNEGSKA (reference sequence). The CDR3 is CSAPRGGQETQYF. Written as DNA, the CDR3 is TGCAGTGCTCCCCGGGGAGGCCAAGAGACCCAGTACTTC.

CDR3 residues: CASSFRGFTDTQYF. CDR3 DNA: TGTGCCAGCAGTTTTCGGGGGTTCACAGATACGCAGTATTTT. The chain uses TRBV28 and TRBJ2-3, with a tentative D call TRBD2 (6 bases). CDR3 length: 14 residues. V lost 3 bases, J lost 2 bases, and 9 bases lay in between. Germline V CDR1 and CDR2: MDHEN, SYDVKM.

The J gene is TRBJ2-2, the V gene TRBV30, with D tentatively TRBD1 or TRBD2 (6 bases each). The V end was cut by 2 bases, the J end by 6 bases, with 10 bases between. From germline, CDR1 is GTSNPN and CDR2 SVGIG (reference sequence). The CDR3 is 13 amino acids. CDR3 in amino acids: CAWSLGGPGELFF. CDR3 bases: TGTGCCTGGAGTCTGGGGGGCCCCGGGGAGCTGTTTTTT.